The next 17 T cell receptor beta chains were all read from a single sample in a study of T cell changes during pregnancy in multiple sclerosis. Libraries were prepared by immunoSEQ multiplex PCR; TCRdb keeps only in-frame clonotypes and omits some of them. The sample contains about 68,000 clones, about 90% of which appear only once. This sample comprised peripheral blood, obtained in the second trimester of pregnancy. The receptors shown here come from a female donor with multiple sclerosis, enrolled in a pregnancy study.

The rearrangement joins TRBV7-2 to TRBJ1-2, with D unclear. Trimming removed 6 bases at V and 4 bases at J, with 15 bases between. The CDR3 is made up of 14 amino acids. Germline V gene lookup returns CDR1 SGHTA and CDR2 FQGNSA. CDR3 nucleotide sequence: TGTGCCAGCAGTCTGAGGCGGGAGAGCTATGGCTACACCTTC. Translating it yields CASSLRRESYGYTF.

Concerning this clone: Sequence at one end of the junction differs from germline and may be a read error. V is TRBV6-8 and J is TRBJ2-1; D not resolved. Germline lookup yields CDR1 MNHGY and CDR2 SAAAGT. This CDR3 comprises 8 residues. The CDR3 loop reads CASNEQFF. The CDR3 bases are TGTGCTAGCAATGAGCAGTTCTTC.

The chain has TRBV4-2 and TRBJ2-7; 12 nucleotides agree with TRBD2. V gave up 2 bases and J gave up 6 bases; unmatched junction bases: 8. CDR3 length equals 16 residues. CDR1 and CDR2 (germline): LGHNA, YNFKEQ. The CDR3 here is CASSQQTSGGPFEQYF. The CDR3 region has the DNA TGTGCCAGCAGCCAACAAACTAGCGGGGGGCCCTTCGAGCAGTACTTC.

The rearrangement links TRBV7-2 to TRBJ2-1; D ambiguous. Looked up from germline, CDR1 is SGHTA and CDR2 is FQGNSA. V was clipped by 8 bases and J by 1 base, with 6 bases between them. This CDR3 is 12 amino acids long. Here the CDR3 reads CASVLSYNEQFF. The CDR3 nucleotides read TGTGCCAGCGTTCTGTCCTACAATGAGCAGTTCTTC.

This clone was seen only once. The CDR3 DNA follows: TGTGCCAGCAGCTATCCGGGACAGGGGATTCAGCAGTTCTTC. Translated, it gives CASSYPGQGIQQFF. The chain is built from TRBV5-6 and TRBJ2-1; 10 bases map to TRBD1. The CDR3 is 14 residues long. The germline CDR1 and CDR2 sequences are SGHDT and YYEEEE. Trimming cost V 3 bases and J 11 bases; bases outside gene matches: 8.

The chain carries TRBV11-3 and TRBJ1-6; D is unresolved. V dropped 8 bases and J dropped 1 base, with 6 bases sitting between them. Germline CDR1 and CDR2: SGHNT and YENEEA. This CDR3 contains 13 residues. CDR3 coding DNA: TGTGCCAGCCAGAAATCCTATAATTCACCCCTCCACTTT. It specifies CASQKSYNSPLHF. The full variable domain, rest sourced from reference TRBV11-3 and TRBJ1-6, is EAGVVQSPRYKIIEKKQPVAFWCNPISGHNTLYWYLQNLGQGPELLIRYENEEAVDDSQLPKDRFSAERLKGVDSTLKIQPAELGDSAVYLCASQKSYNSPLHFGNGTRLTVT.

The J gene is TRBJ1-5, the V gene TRBV27; 8 bases are a match to TRBD1. The CDR3 runs 15 residues. Germline values: CDR1 MNHEY, CDR2 SMNVEV (reference sequence). With 6 bases clipped from V and 6 bases from J, the junction kept 10 bases outside the gene matches. CDR3 sequence (DNA): TGTGCCAGCAGGCGATCCGGGACAGGCGGTCAGCCCCAGCATTTT. As protein: CASRRSGTGGQPQHF.

The chain links TRBV18 to TRBJ2-3; 10 nucleotides match TRBD1. CDR1 KGHSH and CDR2 LQKENI come from the germline V gene. The CDR3 contains 15 residues. Germline trimming cut 0 bases from V and 6 bases from J; bases unmatched to any gene: 3. The CDR3 protein is CASSPPRQGADTQYF. The CDR3 DNA reads as TGTGCCAGCTCACCACCGAGACAGGGGGCCGATACGCAGTATTTT.

The chain has TRBV9 and TRBJ1-2; D is perhaps TRBD1 (5 bases). The CDR3 has 16 residues. The germline gives CDR1 SGDLS, CDR2 YYNGEE. V dropped 1 base and J dropped 3 bases, with 16 bases sitting between them. This CDR3 reads CASSVPLFGGDYGYTF. CDR3 bases: TGTGCCAGCAGCGTACCCCTGTTCGGGGGGGACTATGGCTACACCTTC.

The chain links TRBV7-3 to TRBJ2-1; 9 bases are shared with TRBD2. Germline CDR1 is SGHTA and CDR2 is FQGTGA. The CDR3 spans 15 residues. V lost 2 bases and J lost 7; bases outside the gene matches: 6. The CDR3 reads CASSLAGGQVNEQFF. As DNA, the CDR3 is TGTGCCAGCAGCTTAGCGGGGGGGCAGGTTAATGAGCAGTTCTTC.

The chain employs TRBV6-5 and TRBJ1-6; D unresolved. This CDR3 spans 14 amino acids. Germline V CDR1 and CDR2: MNHEY, SVGAGI. With 2 bases removed from V and 10 bases from J, the gap between germline ends came to 12 bases. CDR3 region: CASSYDVLRSPLHF. CDR3 coding DNA: TGTGCCAGCAGTTACGACGTTCTGAGGTCACCCCTCCACTTT.

The chain employs TRBV7-3 and TRBJ2-1, with 7 bases identical to TRBD2. V shed 4 bases and J 4 bases; nucleotides not matched to a gene: 7. CDR1 SGHTA and CDR2 FQGTGA come from the germline V gene. This CDR3 is built from 15 residues. The CDR3 reads CASSYSASGYNEQFF. The CDR3 DNA sequence: TGTGCCAGCAGCTACTCAGCTAGCGGTTACAATGAGCAGTTCTTC. Full variable domain (missing parts from reference TRBV7-3 and TRBJ2-1): GAGVSQTPSNKVTEKGKYVELRCDPISGHTALYWYRQSLGQGPEFLIYFQGTGAADDSGLPNDRFFAVRPEGSVSTLKIQRTERGDSAVYLCASSYSASGYNEQFFGPGTRLTVL.

The gene calls are TRBV9 and TRBJ2-5, with 8 bases identical to TRBD2. With V trimmed by 0 bases and J by 4 bases, 11 bases remained unmatched. CDR1 is SGDLS and CDR2 is YYNGEE in the germline V gene. CDR3 length: 17 amino acids. The DNA of the CDR3 is TGTGCCAGCAGCGTAGAGGGTAGCGGGGCTTTCGGAGAGACCCAGTACTTC. This encodes CASSVEGSGAFGETQYF.

The rearrangement links TRBV30 to TRBJ2-3; perhaps TRBD1 as D (6 bases). CDR1 is GTSNPN, CDR2 SVGIG, per germline (reference sequence). Trimming left V 0 bases short and J 4 bases short, with 14 bases between. The CDR3 runs 15 residues. In nucleotides, the CDR3 is TGTGCCTGGAGTGTTTATGTTGGGGGCGCAGATACGCAGTATTTT. Encoded protein: CAWSVYVGGADTQYF. Drawing the rest from reference TRBV30 and TRBJ2-3, the complete variable domain is SQTIHQWPATLVQPVGSPLSLECTVEGTSNPNLYWYRQAAGRGLQLLFYSVGIGQISSEVPQNLSASRPQDRQFILSSKKLLLSDSGFYLCAWSVYVGGADTQYFGPGTRLTVL.

This clone appeared once. The chain is built from TRBV9 and TRBJ1-3; D unclear. Germline CDR1 and CDR2: SGDLS and YYNGEE. This CDR3 contains 16 residues. Trimming removed 0 bases from V and 4 bases from J, with 14 bases in between. The CDR3 nucleotides read TGTGCCAGCAGCGTAGAGTCCGTGTTTGCGGGAAACACCATATATTTT. It translates to CASSVESVFAGNTIYF.

The V gene is TRBV6-6, the J gene TRBJ1-6, with a weak D call TRBD1 (6 bases). The V gene lost 5 bases and the J gene lost 5 bases, with 13 bases spanning the gap. Germline V gives CDR1 MNHNY, CDR2 SVGAGI (reference sequence). The CDR3 loop spans 15 amino acids. CDR3 loop: CASSATQGNNSPLHF. Here the CDR3 DNA reads TGTGCCAGCAGTGCCACCCAGGGGAATAATTCACCCCTCCACTTT.

This chain joins TRBV25-1 and TRBJ2-3; a weak D match, TRBD1 (6 bases). Trimming cost V 3 bases and J 2 bases, with 15 bases left between them. Germline V gene sequence: CDR1 MGHDK, CDR2 SYGVNS. The CDR3 sequence is 16 residues long. The CDR3 reads CASSDVGARVTDTQYF. CDR3 coding DNA: TGTGCCAGCAGTGATGTGGGGGCCAGGGTCACAGATACGCAGTATTTT.